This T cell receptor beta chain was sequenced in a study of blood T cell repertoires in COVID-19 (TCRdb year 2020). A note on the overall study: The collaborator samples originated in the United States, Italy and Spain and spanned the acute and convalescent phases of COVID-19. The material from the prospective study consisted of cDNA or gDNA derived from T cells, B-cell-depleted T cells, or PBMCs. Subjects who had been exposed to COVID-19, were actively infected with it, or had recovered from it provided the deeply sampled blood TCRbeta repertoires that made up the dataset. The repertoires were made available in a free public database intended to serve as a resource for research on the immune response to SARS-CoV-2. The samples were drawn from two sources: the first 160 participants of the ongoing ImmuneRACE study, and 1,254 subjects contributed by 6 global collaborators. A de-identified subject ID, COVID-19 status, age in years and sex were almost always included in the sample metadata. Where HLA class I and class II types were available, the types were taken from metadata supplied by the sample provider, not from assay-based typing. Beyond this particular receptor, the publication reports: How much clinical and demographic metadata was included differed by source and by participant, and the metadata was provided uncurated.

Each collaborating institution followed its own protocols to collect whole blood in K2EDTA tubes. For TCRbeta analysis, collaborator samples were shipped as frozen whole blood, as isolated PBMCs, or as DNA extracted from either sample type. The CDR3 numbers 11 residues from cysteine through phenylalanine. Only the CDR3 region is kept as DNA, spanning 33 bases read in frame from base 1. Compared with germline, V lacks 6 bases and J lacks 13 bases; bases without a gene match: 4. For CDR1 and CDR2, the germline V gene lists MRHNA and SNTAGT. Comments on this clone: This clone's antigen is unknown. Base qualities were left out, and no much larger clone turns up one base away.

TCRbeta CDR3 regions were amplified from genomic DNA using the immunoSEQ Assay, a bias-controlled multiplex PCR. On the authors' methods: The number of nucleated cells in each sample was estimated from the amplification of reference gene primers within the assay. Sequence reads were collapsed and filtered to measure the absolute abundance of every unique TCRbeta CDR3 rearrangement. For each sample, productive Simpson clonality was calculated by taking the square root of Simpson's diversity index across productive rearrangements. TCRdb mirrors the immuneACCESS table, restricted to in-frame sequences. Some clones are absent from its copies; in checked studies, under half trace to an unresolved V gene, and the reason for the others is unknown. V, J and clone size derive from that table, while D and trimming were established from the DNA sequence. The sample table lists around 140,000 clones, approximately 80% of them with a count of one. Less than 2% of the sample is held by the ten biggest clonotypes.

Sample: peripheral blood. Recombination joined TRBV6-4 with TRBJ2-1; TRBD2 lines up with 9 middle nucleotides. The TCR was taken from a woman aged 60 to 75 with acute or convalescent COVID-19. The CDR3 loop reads CASSEGLAQFF. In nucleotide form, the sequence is TGTGCCAGCAGCGAGGGACTAGCTCAGTTCTTC.